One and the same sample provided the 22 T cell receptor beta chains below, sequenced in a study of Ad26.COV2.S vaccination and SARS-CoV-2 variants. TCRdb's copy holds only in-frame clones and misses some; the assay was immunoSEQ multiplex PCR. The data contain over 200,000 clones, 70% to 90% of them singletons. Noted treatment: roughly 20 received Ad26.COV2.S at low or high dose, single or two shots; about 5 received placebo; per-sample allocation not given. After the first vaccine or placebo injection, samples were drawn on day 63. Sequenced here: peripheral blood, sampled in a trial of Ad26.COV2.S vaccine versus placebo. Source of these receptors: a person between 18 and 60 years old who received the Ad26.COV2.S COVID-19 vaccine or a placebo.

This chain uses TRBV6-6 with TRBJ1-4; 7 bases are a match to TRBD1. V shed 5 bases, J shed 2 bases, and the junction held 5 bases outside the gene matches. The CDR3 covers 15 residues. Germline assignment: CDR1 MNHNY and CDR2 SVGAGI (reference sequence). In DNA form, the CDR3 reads TGTGCCAGCAGTGCTACAGGGGCGACTAATGAAAAACTGTTTTTT. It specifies CASSATGATNEKLFF.

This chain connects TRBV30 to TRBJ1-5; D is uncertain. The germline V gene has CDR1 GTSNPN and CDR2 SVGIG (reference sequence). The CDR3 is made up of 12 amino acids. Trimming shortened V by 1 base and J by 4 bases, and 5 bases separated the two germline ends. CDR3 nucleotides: TGTGCCTGGAGTGGCCAGAATCAGCCCCAGCATTTT. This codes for CAWSGQNQPQHF.

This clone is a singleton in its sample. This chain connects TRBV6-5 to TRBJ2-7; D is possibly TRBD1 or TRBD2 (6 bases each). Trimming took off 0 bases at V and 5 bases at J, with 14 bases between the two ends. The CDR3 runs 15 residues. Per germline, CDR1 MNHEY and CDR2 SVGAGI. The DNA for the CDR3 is TGTGCCAGCAGTTACTCGGGGGGCCCTCTAAACGAGCAGTACTTC. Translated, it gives CASSYSGGPLNEQYF.

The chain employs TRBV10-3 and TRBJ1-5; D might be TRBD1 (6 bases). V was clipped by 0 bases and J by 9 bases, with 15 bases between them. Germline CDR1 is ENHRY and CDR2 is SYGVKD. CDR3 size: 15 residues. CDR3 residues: CAISESEGLGGPQHF. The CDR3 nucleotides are TGTGCCATCAGTGAGTCGGAGGGGCTAGGGGGGCCCCAGCATTTT.

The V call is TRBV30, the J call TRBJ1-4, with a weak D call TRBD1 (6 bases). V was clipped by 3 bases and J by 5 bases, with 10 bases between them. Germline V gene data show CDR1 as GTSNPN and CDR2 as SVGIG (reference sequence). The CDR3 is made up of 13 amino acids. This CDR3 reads CAWSRRGNEKLFF. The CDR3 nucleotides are TGTGCCTGGAGCCGAAGGGGGAATGAAAAACTGTTTTTT.

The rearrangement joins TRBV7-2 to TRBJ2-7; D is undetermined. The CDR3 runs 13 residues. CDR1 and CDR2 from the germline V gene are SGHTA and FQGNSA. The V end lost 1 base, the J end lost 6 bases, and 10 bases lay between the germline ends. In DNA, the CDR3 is TGTGCCAGCAGCTTAGGGTTTTTTTCCGAGCAGTACTTC. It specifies CASSLGFFSEQYF.

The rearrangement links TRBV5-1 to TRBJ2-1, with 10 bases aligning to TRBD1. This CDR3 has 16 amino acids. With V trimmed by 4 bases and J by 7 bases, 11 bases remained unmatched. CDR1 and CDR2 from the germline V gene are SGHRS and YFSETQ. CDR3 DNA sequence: TGCGCCAGCAGCGCCGAAAGGGACAGGGGTAGGAATGAGCAGTTCTTC. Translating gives CASSAERDRGRNEQFF. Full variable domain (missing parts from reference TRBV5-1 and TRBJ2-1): KAGVTQTPRYLIKTRGQQVTLSCSPISGHRSVSWYQQTPGQGLQFLFEYFSETQRNKGNFPGRFSGRQFSNSRSEMNVSTLELGDSALYLCASSAERDRGRNEQFFGPGTRLTVL.

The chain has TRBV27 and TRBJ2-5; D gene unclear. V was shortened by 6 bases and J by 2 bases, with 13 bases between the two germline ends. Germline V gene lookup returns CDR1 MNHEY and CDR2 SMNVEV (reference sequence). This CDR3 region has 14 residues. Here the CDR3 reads CASSLWAEQETQYF. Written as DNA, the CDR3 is TGTGCCAGCAGCCTATGGGCGGAACAAGAGACCCAGTACTTC.

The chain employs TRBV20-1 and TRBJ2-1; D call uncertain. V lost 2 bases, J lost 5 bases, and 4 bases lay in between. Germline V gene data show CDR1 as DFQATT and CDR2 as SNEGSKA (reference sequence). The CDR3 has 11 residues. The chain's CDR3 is CSARPDNEQFF. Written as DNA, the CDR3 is TGCAGTGCTAGACCCGACAATGAGCAGTTCTTC.

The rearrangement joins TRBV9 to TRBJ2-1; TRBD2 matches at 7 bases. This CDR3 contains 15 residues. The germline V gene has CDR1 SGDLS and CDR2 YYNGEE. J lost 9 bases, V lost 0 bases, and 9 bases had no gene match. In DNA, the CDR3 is TGTGCCAGCAGCGTAGACGTGACTAGCAAGGGTGAGCAGTTCTTC. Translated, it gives CASSVDVTSKGEQFF.

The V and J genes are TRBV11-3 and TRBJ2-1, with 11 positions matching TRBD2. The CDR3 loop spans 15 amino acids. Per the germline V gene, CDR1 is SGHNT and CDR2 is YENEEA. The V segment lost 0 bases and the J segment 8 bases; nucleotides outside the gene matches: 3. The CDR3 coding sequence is TGTGCCAGCAGCTTAGAACTAGCGGGAGTGGATGAGCAGTTCTTC. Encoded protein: CASSLELAGVDEQFF.

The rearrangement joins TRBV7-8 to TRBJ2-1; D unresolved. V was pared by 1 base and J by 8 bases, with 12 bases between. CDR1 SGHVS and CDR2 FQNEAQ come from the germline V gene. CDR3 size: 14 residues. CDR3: CASSLEAYIYEQFF. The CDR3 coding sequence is TGTGCCAGCAGCTTAGAGGCCTATATCTATGAGCAGTTCTTC.

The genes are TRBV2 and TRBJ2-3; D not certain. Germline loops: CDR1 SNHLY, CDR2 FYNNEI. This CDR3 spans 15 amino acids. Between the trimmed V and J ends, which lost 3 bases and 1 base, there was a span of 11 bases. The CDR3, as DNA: TGTGCCAGCAGTGAGCCGCGAGCCGGCACAGATACGCAGTATTTT. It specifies CASSEPRAGTDTQYF.

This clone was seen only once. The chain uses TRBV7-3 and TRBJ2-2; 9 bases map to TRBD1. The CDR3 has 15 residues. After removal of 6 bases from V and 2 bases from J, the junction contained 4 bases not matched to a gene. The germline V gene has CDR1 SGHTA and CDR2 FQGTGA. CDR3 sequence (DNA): TGTGCCAGCAGGACGGGACAGGGTAACACCGGGGAGCTGTTTTTT. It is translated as CASRTGQGNTGELFF.

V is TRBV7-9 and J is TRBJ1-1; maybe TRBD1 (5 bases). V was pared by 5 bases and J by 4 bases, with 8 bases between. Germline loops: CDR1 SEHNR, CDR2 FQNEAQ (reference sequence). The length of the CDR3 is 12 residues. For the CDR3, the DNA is TGTGCCAGCAGCCGGGGCACCACTGAAGCTTTCTTT. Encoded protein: CASSRGTTEAFF. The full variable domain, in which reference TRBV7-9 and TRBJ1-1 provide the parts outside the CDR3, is DTGVSQNPRHKITKRGQNVTFRCDPISEHNRLYWYRQTLGQGPEFLTYFQNEAQLEKSRLLSDRFSAERPKGSFSTLEIQRTEQGDSAMYLCASSRGTTEAFFGQGTRLTVV.

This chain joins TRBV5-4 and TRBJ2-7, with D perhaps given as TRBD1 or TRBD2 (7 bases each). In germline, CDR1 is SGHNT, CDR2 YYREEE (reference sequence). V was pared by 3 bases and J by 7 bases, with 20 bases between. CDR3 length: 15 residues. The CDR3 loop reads CASSSNRGLGGEQYF. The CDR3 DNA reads TGTGCCAGCAGCTCCAACAGGGGTCTGGGAGGGGAGCAGTACTTC.

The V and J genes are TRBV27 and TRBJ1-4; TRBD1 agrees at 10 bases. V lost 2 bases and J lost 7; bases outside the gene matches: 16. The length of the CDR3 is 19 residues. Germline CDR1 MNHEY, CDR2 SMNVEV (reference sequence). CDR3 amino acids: CASSLLPGTGEGDSEKLFF. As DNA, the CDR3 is TGTGCCAGCAGTTTACTGCCCGGGACAGGGGAGGGGGACAGTGAAAAACTGTTTTTT.

The CDR3 loop is CATSRDRVTGELFF. The CDR3 DNA is TGTGCCACCAGCAGAGACAGAGTCACCGGGGAGCTGTTTTTT. The J gene is TRBJ2-2, the V gene TRBV15; D ambiguous. Deletions cut 0 bases from V and 4 bases from J, with 6 bases between. This CDR3 has 14 residues. Germline assignment: CDR1 LNHNV and CDR2 YYDKDF (reference sequence).

The CDR3 sequence: CASGLDRGRPDVETQYF. Here the CDR3 DNA reads TGTGCTAGTGGTTTGGACAGGGGGCGGCCAGACGTAGAGACCCAGTACTTC. V and J are TRBV12-5 and TRBJ2-5; the match to TRBD1 covers 9 bases. CDR3 length: 17 residues. Germline assignment: CDR1 LGHNT and CDR2 FRNRAP. The V and J ends lost 1 base and 4 bases, in that order; junction bases with no gene match: 10. Supplemented by reference TRBV12-5 and TRBJ2-5, the full variable domain reads DARVTQTPRHKVTEMGQEVTMRCQPILGHNTVFWYRQTMMQGLELLAYFRNRAPLDDSGMPKDRFSAEMPDATLATLKIQPSEPRDSAVYFCASGLDRGRPDVETQYFGPGTRLLVL.

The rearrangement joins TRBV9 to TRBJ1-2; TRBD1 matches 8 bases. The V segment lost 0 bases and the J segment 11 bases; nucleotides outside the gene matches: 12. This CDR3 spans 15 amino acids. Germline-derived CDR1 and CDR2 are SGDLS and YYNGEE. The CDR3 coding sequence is TGTGCCAGCAGCGTAGGGGGCAGGGGGCTCGAGATGTACACCTTC. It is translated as CASSVGGRGLEMYTF.

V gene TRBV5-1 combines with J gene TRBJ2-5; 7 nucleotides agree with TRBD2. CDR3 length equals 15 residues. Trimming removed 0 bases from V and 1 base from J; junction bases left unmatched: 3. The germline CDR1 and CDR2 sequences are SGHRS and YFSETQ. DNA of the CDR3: TGCGCCAGCAGCTTGGGGGACTACCTCCAAGAGACCCAGTACTTC. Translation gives CASSLGDYLQETQYF.

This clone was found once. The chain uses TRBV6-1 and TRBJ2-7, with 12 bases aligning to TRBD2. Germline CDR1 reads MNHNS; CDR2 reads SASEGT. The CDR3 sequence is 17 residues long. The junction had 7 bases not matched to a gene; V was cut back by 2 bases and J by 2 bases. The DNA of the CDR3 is TGTGCCAGCAGTGAATTAGCTAGCGGGAGGGCCCCCTACGAGCAGTACTTC. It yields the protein CASSELASGRAPYEQYF.